The TCR beta chain described here comes from a study of CD8+CD57+ T cells in acquired aplastic anemia. In the study overall: Sorted CD4+ plus CD8+ cells gave DNA averaging roughly 3.5 ug. Study observations and caveats: Controls did not differ significantly from patients in CD8+ Simpson's diversity.

Genomic DNA templated the TCR beta VDJ and CDR3 profiling. TCRdb re-called the reads through MiXCR, storing one row per CDR3 protein. The sample yields under 350,000 distinct CDR3 sequences, approximately 60% seen once. CD8+CD57+ cell expansion, shown by flow cytometry, had occurred in the patients selected for sequencing. Blood was sampled before the patients had received any therapy. This clonotype was seen a few times. No antigen is known for it. Specimen: sorted CD4+, CD8+, or CD8+CD57+ T cells (not recorded which) from PBMCs. This TCR was sampled from a human donor with aplastic anemia.

Here the CDR3 DNA reads TGTGCCACCAGCAGTGGGACAGGGGGCGACGAGCAGTACTTC. It is translated as CATSSGTGGDEQYF. The chain has TRBV15 and TRBJ2-7; 12 nucleotides match TRBD1. Per the germline V gene, CDR1 is LNHNV and CDR2 is YYDKDF (reference sequence). The CDR3 covers 14 residues. V lost 3 bases to trimming and J lost 5 bases; unmatched junction nucleotides: 2. Supplemented by reference TRBV15 and TRBJ2-7, the full variable domain reads DAMVIQNPRYQVTQFGKPVTLSCSQTLNHNVMYWYQQKSSQAPKLLFHYYDKDFNNEADTPDNFQSRRPNTSFCFLDIRSPGLGDTAMYLCATSSGTGGDEQYFGPGTRLTVT.